This T cell receptor beta chain is from a study of T cells in Graves' hyperthyroidism and ophthalmopathy. This clonotype was seen many times. The antigen is undetermined. Overall study results and limits: The model's output predicted ophthalmopathy at a median of 6.5 months prior to onset. Ophthalmopathy was distinguished from stable hyperthyroidism by 13 V-J signatures.

Amplification yielded TCR beta CDR3 regions, with RNA transcripts as the source. The HTBI primer set was used in a first-round RT-PCR of the TCR CDR3. TCRdb re-analysed the multiplex PCR reads in MiXCR, keeping a single row per CDR3 protein. The sample consists of under 250,000 distinct CDR3 sequences, roughly 22% of them appearing once. Germline V gene sequence: CDR1 MDHEN, CDR2 SYDVKM. V was clipped by 3 bases and J by 5 bases, with 16 bases between them. The CDR3 sequence is 15 residues long. This clonotype originated in a woman aged 35 to 49 with Graves' ophthalmopathy. V gene TRBV28 combines with J gene TRBJ2-5, with D perhaps matching TRBD2 (6 bases). Sequenced input: blood. CDR3 sequence reads: CASSLGREFSETQYF. In DNA, the CDR3 is TGTGCCAGCAGTTTGGGCCGGGAGTTCTCGGAGACCCAGTACTTC.